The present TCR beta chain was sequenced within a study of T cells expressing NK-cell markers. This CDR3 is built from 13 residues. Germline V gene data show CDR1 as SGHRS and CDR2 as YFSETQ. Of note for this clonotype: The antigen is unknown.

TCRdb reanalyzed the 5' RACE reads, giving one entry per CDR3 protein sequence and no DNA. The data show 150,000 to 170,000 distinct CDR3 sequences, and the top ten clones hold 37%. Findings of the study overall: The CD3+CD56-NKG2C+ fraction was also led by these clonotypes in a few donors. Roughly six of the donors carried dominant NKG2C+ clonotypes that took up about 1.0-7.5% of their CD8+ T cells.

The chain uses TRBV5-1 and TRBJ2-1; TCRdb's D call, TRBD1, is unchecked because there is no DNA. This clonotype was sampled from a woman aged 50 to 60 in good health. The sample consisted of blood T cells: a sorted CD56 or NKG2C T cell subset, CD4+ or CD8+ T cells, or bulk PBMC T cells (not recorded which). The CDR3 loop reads CASSTGQYNEQFF.